This T cell receptor (beta chain) was found in a study of OX40 agonist ivuxolimab in advanced cancers. Study context: Eligibility admitted prior anti-PD-1, anti-PD-L1 or anti-CTLA-4 therapy; 40% had some.

Findings of the study overall: At 0.1 to 3.0 mg/kg, CD4+ and CD8+ blood T cells expanded clonally by week 6.

The method was immunoSEQ multiplex PCR; TCRdb's version includes in-frame clones alone and lacks a portion of them. This table holds 60,000 to 75,000 clones, 84% found once. With regard to this clone: Its antigen remains unidentified.

Per the germline V gene, CDR1 is SNHLY and CDR2 is FYNNEI. Trimming cost V 6 bases and J 4 bases, with 16 bases left between them. This CDR3 contains 14 residues. Sequencing used CD4+ or CD8+ T cells sorted from blood, obtained in a trial of the OX40 agonist ivuxolimab. This chain links TRBV2 with TRBJ2-7; the D gene is possibly TRBD2 (5 bases). The source of this sequence is an adult with an advanced solid tumor such as melanoma, head and neck, liver or kidney cancer. The CDR3 here is CASSALGSGYEQYF. In DNA form, the CDR3 reads TGTGCCAGCAGCGCCTTAGGGAGTGGGTACGAGCAGTACTTC.